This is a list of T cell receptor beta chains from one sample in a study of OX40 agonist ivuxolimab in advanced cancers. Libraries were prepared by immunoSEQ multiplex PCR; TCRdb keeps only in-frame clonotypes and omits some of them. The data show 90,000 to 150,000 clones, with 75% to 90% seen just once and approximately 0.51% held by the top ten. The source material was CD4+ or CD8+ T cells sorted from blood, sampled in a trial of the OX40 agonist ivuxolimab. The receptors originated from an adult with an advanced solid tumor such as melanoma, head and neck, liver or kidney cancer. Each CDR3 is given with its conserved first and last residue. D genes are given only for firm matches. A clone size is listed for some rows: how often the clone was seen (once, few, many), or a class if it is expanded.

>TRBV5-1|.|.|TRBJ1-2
TGCGCCAGCAGCCCCGGCGCAGAATATGGCTACACCTTC
CASSPGAEYGYTF
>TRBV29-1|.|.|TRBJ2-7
TGCAGCGTGGGACGGGCAGGGAGCTCCTACGAGCAGTACTTC
CSVGRAGSSYEQYF
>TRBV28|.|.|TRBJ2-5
TGTGCCAGCACCTTAAGATCCGTGGAGACCCAGTACTTC
CASTLRSVETQYF
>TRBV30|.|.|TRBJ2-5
TGTGCCTGGAGTGTACTAGAGACCCAGTACTTC
CAWSVLETQYF
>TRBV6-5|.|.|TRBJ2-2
TGTGCCAGCAGTAAATGGACGGGCGGTGGGGAGCTGTTTTTT
CASSKWTGGGELFF
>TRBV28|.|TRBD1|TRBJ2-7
TGTGCCAGCAGCCTGGGACAGGCGATTTACGAGCAGTACTTC
CASSLGQAIYEQYF
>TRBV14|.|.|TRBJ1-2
TGTGCCAGCAGCCAAGTACCAGGGCCGGGGGATGGCTACACCTTC
CASSQVPGPGDGYTF
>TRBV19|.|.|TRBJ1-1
TGTGCCGTCGGGGGGAGCACTGAAGCTTTCTTT
CAVGGSTEAFF
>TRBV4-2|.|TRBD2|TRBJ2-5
TGTGCCAGCAGCCAAGCCACCCTCTCGGGGGGGCTAGAGACCCAGTACTTC
CASSQATLSGGLETQYF
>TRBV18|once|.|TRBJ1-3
TGTGCCAGCCGCACGGGGCCGAGCTCTGGAAACACCATATATTTT
CASRTGPSSGNTIYF
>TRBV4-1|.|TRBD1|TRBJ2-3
TGCGCCAGCAGCCCGGGGACAGGGGGATTCGCAGATACGCAGTATTTT
CASSPGTGGFADTQYF
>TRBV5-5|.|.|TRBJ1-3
TGTGCCAGCAGCTTGAGTACAAATGACCTCTCTGGAAACACCATATATTTT
CASSLSTNDLSGNTIYF
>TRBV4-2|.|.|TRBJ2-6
TGTGCCAGCAGCCAAGATCAAGGAACCTTCTCTGGGGCCAACGTCCTGACTTTC
CASSQDQGTFSGANVLTF
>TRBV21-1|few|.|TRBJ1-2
TGTGCCAGCGGTAATGGGGACTGTGACTATGGCTACACCTTC
CASGNGDCDYGYTF
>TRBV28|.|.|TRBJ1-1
TGTGCCAGTAGGGGAGTCCCCTCCTACACTGAAGCTTTCTTT
CASRGVPSYTEAFF
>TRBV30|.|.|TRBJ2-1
TGTGCCTGGAGTGTACCCAGGGGATACAATGAGCAGTTCTTC
CAWSVPRGYNEQFF
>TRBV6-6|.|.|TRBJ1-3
TGTGCCAGCAGTTACTCCGGAGGGTCTGGAAACACCATATATTTT
CASSYSGGSGNTIYF
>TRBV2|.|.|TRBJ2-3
TGTGCCAGCAGTGAATTAATGGCTAGGGATACGCAGTATTTT
CASSELMARDTQYF
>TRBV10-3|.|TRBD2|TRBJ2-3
TGTGCCATCAGTGTCGGGACTAGCGGGGGGGCGGGCGCAGATACGCAGTATTTT
CAISVGTSGGAGADTQYF
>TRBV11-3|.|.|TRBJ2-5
TGTGCCAGCAGCTTACGAAGTGGGGAGACCCAGTACTTC
CASSLRSGETQYF
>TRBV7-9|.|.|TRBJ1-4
TGTGCCAGCAGCTTCGGGGGGATTAACGAAAAACTGTTTTTT
CASSFGGINEKLFF
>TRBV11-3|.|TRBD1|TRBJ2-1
TGTGCCAGCAGCCCCGGACGGACAGGGATGGATGAGCAGTTCTTC
CASSPGRTGMDEQFF
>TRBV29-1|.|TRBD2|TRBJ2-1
TGCAGCGTTGAAGCCGGGACTAGCGGGGGGAATTCTCAGTTCTTC
CSVEAGTSGGNSQFF
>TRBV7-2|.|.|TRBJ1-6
TGTGCCAGCAGCTATGTAGTCTCACCCCTCCACTTT
CASSYVVSPLHF
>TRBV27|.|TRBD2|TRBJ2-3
TGTGCCAGCAACCCCCGGGGACTAGAAACAGATACGCAGTATTTT
CASNPRGLETDTQYF
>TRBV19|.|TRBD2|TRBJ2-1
TGTGCCAGTAGTATCGGGCTAGCGGGGAGCAATGAGCAGTTCTTC
CASSIGLAGSNEQFF
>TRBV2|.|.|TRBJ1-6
TGTGCCACGGCAGCAGGGAATAATTCACCCCTCCACTTT
CATAAGNNSPLHF
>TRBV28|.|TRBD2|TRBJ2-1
TGTGCCAGCAGAGATGCGGGGGGGCTGGACTACAATGAGCAGTTCTTC
CASRDAGGLDYNEQFF
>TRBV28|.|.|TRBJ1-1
TGTGCCAGCAGTTCACCAGGGGTTGTGAACACTGAAGCTTTCTTT
CASSSPGVVNTEAFF
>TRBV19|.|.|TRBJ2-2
TGTGCCAGTAGTATTTCGGCTAGCCACACCGGGGAGCTGTTTTTT
CASSISASHTGELFF
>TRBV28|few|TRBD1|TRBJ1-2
TGTGCCAGCAGGCAGGGGGCCGATGGCTACACCTTC
CASRQGADGYTF
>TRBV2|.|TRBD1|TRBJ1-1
TGTGCCAGCAGGAGGGGGCCGAACACTGAAGCTTTCTTT
CASRRGPNTEAFF
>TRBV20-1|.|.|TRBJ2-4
TGCAGTGCTAGCACAGGGCGACACTTC
CSASTGRHF
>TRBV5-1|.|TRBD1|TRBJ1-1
TGCGCCAGCAGCGAGGACAGGGGCGGCACTGAAGCTTTCTTT
CASSEDRGGTEAFF
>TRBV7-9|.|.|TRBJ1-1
TGTGCCAGCAGCTTAGGAATAACAGGGAGGAACACTGAAGCTTTCTTT
CASSLGITGRNTEAFF
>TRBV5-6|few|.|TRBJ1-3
TGTGCTTCCGGACGGAGCTCTGGAAACACCATATATTTT
CASGRSSGNTIYF
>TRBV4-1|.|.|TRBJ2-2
TGCGCCAGCAGCCAAGGGGGGGCGATTTCCGGGGAGCTGTTTTTT
CASSQGGAISGELFF
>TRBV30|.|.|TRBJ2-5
TGTGCCTGGGCTCGGGGAGAGACCCAGTACTTC
CAWARGETQYF